Below, 13 T cell receptor beta chains from the same sample are listed, as sequenced in a study of shared clonotypes between healthy human individuals. Sequenced by immunoSEQ multiplex PCR; TCRdb stores in-frame clones only, minus some. Of millions of clones in the sample, around nine tenths were seen once. The sample comprised naive CD4+ T cells sorted from blood. As for subset: CD45RA+ positively selected. The receptors derive from a man younger than 35 in good health.

Details on this clone: Compared with germline, one end of the junction differs, possibly owing to a read error. The chain couples TRBV7-2 to TRBJ2-7; a possible D gene is TRBD2 (6 bases). CDR3 size: 16 residues. Germline lookup yields CDR1 SGHTA and CDR2 FQGNSA. The CDR3 DNA follows: TGTGCCAGCAGCTCTGTCGCGGACTATGGGTATCGGAGCGCGAACTTC. Translating it yields CASSSVADYGYRSANF.

The chain recombines TRBV15 with TRBJ2-7, with D unresolved. V lost 0 bases to trimming and J lost 0 bases, with 12 bases between them. This CDR3 has 16 amino acids. Germline V gives CDR1 LNHNV, CDR2 YYDKDF (reference sequence). The CDR3 DNA sequence: TGTGCCACCAGCAGAGAAGGTTCCTACCTCTCCTACGAGCAGTACTTC. Translated: CATSREGSYLSYEQYF.

On this clone: Other DNA sequences from this sample encode an identical CDR3 as well. The chain carries TRBV2 and TRBJ1-5; 9 bases map to TRBD1. J lost 2 bases, V lost 6 bases, and 5 bases had no gene match. Germline loops: CDR1 SNHLY, CDR2 FYNNEI. The CDR3 loop spans 15 amino acids. The CDR3 protein is CASRGDRAGNQPQHF. The DNA of the CDR3 is TGTGCCAGCAGGGGGGACAGGGCTGGCAATCAGCCCCAGCATTTT.

The CDR3 DNA reads as TGTGCCAGCAGCATCCGACAGGGACCCTACGAGCAGTACTTC. It encodes CASSIRQGPYEQYF. This sequence joins TRBV11-2 and TRBJ2-7; 7 positions match TRBD1. Germline loops: CDR1 SGHAT, CDR2 FQNNGV. J lost 2 bases, V lost 5 bases, and 6 bases had no gene match. This CDR3 contains 14 residues.

The rearrangement joins TRBV6-8 to TRBJ2-2, with no clear D. With 6 bases removed from V and 0 bases from J, the gap between germline ends came to 14 bases. CDR1 is MNHGY and CDR2 is SAAAGT in the germline V gene. The CDR3 covers 16 residues. The CDR3 region has the DNA TGTGCCAGCAGCCTCCCGAGGACCACGAACACCGGGGAGCTGTTTTTT. This sequence encodes CASSLPRTTNTGELFF.

The V and J genes are TRBV12-5 and TRBJ2-1, with D perhaps assigned TRBD1 or TRBD2 (5 bases each). CDR1 is LGHNT, CDR2 FRNRAP, per germline. Trimming removed 0 bases at V and 10 bases at J, with 16 bases between. The CDR3 has 15 amino acids. The CDR3 coding sequence is TGTGCTAGTGGTTTGGTACTAGTCAGGGACCTCGAGCAGTTCTTC. This gives the protein CASGLVLVRDLEQFF.

The chain has TRBV7-6 and TRBJ2-7, with 9 nucleotides matching TRBD1. This CDR3 region has 16 residues. In germline, CDR1 is SGHVS, CDR2 FNYEAQ. V trimming: 1 base; J trimming: 2 bases; junction bases outside the gene matches: 6. The CDR3 coding sequence is TGTGCCAGCAGCTTAGGGGGACAGGGCCTCACCTACGAGCAGTACTTC. The encoded protein is CASSLGGQGLTYEQYF. The full variable domain, its missing parts supplied by reference TRBV7-6 and TRBJ2-7, is GAGVSQSPRYKVTKRGQDVALRCDPISGHVSLYWYRQALGQGPEFLTYFNYEAQQDKSGLPNDRFSAERPEGSISTLTIQRTEQRDSAMYRCASSLGGQGLTYEQYFGPGTRLTVT.

The J gene is TRBJ1-2, the V gene TRBV2; D ambiguous. The germline V and J ends were trimmed by 9 bases and 5 bases, with 19 bases remaining between them. The CDR3 is made up of 14 amino acids. CDR1 and CDR2 from the germline V gene are SNHLY and FYNNEI. The CDR3 loop reads CASESRAGIYGYTF. CDR3 DNA: TGTGCCAGTGAATCTCGGGCTGGTATTTATGGCTACACCTTC.

This clone was picked up one time. The CDR3 DNA sequence: TGTGCCAGCAGTGAATATGGGCAAGGGACCCGTGCGGATACGCAGTATTTT. It is translated as CASSEYGQGTRADTQYF. The chain links TRBV25-1 to TRBJ2-3, with D perhaps given as TRBD1 or TRBD2 (5 bases each). The V end was cut by 0 bases, the J end by 6 bases, with 19 bases between. The CDR3 is 17 amino acids. Germline lookup yields CDR1 MGHDK and CDR2 SYGVNS.

The V gene is TRBV15, the J gene TRBJ2-7, with D possibly matching TRBD1 (6 bases). Trimming stripped 0 bases from V and 5 bases from J, with 17 bases between. The CDR3 covers 16 residues. Germline CDR1 LNHNV, CDR2 YYDKDF (reference sequence). CDR3 bases: TGTGCCACCAGCAGAGATAAGGCACAGGGAAGGGACGAGCAGTACTTC. As protein: CATSRDKAQGRDEQYF.

The V and J genes are TRBV5-6 and TRBJ1-2, with D possibly matching TRBD1 (6 bases). Germline V CDR1 and CDR2: SGHDT, YYEEEE. The CDR3 runs to 14 residues. V lost 6 bases, J lost 0 bases, and 12 bases lay in between. The CDR3 loop is CASNRRGANYGYTF. The CDR3 DNA follows: TGTGCCAGCAACAGAAGGGGGGCTAACTATGGCTACACCTTC.

With regard to this clone: This sample also contains other DNA sequences that code for the same CDR3. This sequence joins TRBV4-1 and TRBJ2-7; D possibly corresponds to TRBD1 (5 bases). Germline loops: CDR1 MGHRA, CDR2 YSYEKL. The germline V and J ends were trimmed by 1 base and 2 bases, with 6 bases remaining between them. The CDR3 covers 13 residues. CDR3 DNA: TGCGCCAGCAGCCAAGGCAGGGCCTACGAGCAGTACTTC. Translated: CASSQGRAYEQYF.

The rearrangement joins TRBV18 to TRBJ1-2; D call uncertain. The CDR3 is 14 amino acids. V was cut by 1 base and J by 10 bases, with 16 bases left in between. The germline CDR1 and CDR2 sequences are KGHSH and LQKENI. The CDR3 nucleotides read TGTGCCAGCTCACCACTTGAGGCGGGGAGTGCCTACACCTTC. It translates to CASSPLEAGSAYTF.